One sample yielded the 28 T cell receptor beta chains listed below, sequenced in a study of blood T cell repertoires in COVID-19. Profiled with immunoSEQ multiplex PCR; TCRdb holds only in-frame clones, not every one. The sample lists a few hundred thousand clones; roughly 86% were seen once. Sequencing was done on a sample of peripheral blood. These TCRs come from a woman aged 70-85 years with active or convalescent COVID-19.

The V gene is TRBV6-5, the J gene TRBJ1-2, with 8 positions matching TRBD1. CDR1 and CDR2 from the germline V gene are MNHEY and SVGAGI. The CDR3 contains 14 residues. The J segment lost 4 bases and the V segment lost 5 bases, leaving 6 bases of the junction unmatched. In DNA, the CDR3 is TGTGCCAGCAGTAACAGGGGGGGGTTCTATGGCTACACCTTC. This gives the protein CASSNRGGFYGYTF.

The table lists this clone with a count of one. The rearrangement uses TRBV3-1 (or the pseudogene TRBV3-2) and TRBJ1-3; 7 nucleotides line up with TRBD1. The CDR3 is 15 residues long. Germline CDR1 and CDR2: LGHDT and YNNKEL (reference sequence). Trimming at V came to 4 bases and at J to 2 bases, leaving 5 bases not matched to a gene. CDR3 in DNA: TGTGCCAGCAGCCTCGCGACAGGGACTGGAAACACCATATATTTT. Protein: CASSLATGTGNTIYF.

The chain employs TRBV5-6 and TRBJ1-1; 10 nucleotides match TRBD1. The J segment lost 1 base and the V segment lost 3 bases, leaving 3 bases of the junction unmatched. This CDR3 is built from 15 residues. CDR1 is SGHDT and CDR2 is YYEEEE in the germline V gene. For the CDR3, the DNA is TGTGCCAGCAGCTCGTGGACAGGGGGGAACACTGAAGCTTTCTTT. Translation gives CASSSWTGGNTEAFF.

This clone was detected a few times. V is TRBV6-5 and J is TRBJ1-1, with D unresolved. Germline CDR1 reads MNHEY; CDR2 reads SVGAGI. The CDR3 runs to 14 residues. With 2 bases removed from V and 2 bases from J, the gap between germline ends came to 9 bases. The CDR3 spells CASSYNVLNTEAFF. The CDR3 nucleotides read TGTGCCAGCAGTTACAACGTCCTAAACACTGAAGCTTTCTTT.

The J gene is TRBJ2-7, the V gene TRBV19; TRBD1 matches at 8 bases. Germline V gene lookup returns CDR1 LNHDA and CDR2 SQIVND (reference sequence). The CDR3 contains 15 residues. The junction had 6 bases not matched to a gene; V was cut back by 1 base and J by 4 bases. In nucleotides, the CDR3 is TGTGCCAGTAGTATAGCCAGGGGGCGCGTTTACGAGCAGTACTTC. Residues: CASSIARGRVYEQYF. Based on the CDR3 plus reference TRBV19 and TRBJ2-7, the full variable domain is DGGITQSPKYLFRKEGQNVTLSCEQNLNHDAMYWYRQDPGQGLRLIYYSQIVNDFQKGDIAEGYSVSREKKESFPLTVTSAQKNPTAFYLCASSIARGRVYEQYFGPGTRLTVT.

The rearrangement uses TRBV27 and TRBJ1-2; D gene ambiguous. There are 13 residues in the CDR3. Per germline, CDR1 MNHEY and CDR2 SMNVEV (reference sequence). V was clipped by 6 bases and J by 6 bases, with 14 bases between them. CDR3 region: CASRRVGADGYTF. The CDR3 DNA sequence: TGTGCCAGCAGGAGGGTGGGCGCGGATGGCTACACCTTC.

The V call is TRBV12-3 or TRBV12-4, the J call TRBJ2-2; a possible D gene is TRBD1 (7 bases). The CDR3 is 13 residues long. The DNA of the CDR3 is TGTTTCTCTCAGGGGGGTGGGACCGGGGAGCTGTTTTTT. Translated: CFSQGGGTGELFF.

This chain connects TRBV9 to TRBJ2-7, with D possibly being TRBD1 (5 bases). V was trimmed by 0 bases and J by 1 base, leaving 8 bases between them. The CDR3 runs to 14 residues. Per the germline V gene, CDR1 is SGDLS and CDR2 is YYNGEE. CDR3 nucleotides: TGTGCCAGCAGCGTAGCTGGACATTCCTACGAGCAGTACTTC. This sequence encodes CASSVAGHSYEQYF.

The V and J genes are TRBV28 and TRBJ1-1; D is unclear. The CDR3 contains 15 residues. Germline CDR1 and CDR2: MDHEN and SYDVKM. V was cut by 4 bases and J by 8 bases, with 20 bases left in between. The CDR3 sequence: CASSSTHTVGAEAFF. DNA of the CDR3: TGTGCCAGCAGTTCCACCCATACGGTGGGAGCGGAAGCTTTCTTT.

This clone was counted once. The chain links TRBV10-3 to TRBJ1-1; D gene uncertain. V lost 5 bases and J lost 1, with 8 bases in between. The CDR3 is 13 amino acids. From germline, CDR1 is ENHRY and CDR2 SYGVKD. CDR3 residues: CAISPNKNTEAFF. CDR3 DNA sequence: TGTGCCATCAGTCCGAACAAGAACACTGAAGCTTTCTTT.

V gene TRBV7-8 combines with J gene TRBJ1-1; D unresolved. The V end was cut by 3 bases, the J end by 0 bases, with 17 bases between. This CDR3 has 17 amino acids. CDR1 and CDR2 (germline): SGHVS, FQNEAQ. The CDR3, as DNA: TGTGCCAGCAGCTTGCGACGAGGGAGCGTAGTGAACACTGAAGCTTTCTTT. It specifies CASSLRRGSVVNTEAFF.

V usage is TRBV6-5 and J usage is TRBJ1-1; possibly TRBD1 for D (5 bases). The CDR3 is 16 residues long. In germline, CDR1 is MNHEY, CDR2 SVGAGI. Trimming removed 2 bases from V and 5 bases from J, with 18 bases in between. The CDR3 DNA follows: TGTGCCAGCAGTTACCGCCAGTTCGGGGGTATGACTGAAGCTTTCTTT. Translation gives CASSYRQFGGMTEAFF.

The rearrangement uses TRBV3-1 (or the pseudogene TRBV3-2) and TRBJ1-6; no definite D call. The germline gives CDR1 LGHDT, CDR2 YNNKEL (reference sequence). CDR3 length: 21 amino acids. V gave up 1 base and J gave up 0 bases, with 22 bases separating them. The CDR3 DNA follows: TGTGCCAGCAGCCAAGTAAGACCCGGGTCCCCTCCGAGCTCCTATAATTCACCCCTCCACTTT. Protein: CASSQVRPGSPPSSYNSPLHF.

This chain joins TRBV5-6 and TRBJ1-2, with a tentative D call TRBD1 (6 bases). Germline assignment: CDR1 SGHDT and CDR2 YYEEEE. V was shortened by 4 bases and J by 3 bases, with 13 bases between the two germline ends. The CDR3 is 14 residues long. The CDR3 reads CASSLEGGDYGYTF. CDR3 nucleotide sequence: TGTGCCAGCAGCCTGGAAGGGGGTGACTATGGCTACACCTTC.

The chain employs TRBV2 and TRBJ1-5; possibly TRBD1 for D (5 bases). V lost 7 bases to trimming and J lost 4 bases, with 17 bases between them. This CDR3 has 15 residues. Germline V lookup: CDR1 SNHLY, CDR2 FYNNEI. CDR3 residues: CASTEDTFLNQPQHF. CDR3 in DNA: TGTGCCAGCACCGAGGACACATTCCTTAATCAGCCCCAGCATTTT. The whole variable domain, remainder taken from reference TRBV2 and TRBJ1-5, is EPEVTQTPSHQVTQMGQEVILRCVPISNHLYFYWYRQILGQKVEFLVSFYNNEISEKSEIFDDQFSVERPDGSNFTLKIRSTKLEDSAMYFCASTEDTFLNQPQHFGDGTRLSIL.

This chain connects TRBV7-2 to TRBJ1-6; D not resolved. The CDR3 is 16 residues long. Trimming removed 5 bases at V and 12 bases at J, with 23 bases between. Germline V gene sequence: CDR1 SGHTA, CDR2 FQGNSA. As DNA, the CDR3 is TGTGCCAGCAGCGGTGACGGGGTCCAGGCGTGGGGACCCCTCCACTTT. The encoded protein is CASSGDGVQAWGPLHF.

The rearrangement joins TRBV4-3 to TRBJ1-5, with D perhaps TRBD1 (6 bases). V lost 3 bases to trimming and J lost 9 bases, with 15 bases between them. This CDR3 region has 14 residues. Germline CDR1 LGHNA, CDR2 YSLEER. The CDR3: CASSQIRGFGPQHF. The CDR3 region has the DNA TGCGCCAGCAGCCAGATCAGGGGCTTTGGGCCCCAGCATTTT.

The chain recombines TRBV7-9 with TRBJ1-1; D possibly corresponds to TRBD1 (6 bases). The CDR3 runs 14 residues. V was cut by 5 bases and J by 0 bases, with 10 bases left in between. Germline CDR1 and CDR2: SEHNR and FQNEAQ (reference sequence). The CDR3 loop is CASSLQGLNTEAFF. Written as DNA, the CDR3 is TGTGCCAGCAGCCTACAGGGACTGAACACTGAAGCTTTCTTT.

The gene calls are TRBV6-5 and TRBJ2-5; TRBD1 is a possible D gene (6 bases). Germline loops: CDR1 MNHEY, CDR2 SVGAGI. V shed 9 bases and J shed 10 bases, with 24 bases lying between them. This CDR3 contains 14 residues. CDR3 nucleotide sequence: TGTGCCAGTTTCCAAGCAGGGGCCAAGAGAAACCAGTACTTC. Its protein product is CASFQAGAKRNQYF.

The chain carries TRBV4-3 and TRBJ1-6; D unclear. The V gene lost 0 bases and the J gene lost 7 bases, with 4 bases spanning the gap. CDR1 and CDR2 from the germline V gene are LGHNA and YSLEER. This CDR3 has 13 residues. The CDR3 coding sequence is TGCGCCAGCAGCCAAGATCCGAATTCACCCCTCCACTTT. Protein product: CASSQDPNSPLHF.

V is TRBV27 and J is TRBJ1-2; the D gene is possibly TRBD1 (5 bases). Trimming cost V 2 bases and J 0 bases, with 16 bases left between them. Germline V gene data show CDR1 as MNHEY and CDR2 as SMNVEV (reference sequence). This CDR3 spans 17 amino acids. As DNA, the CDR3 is TGTGCCAGCAGTTTAGCAGGGAAGGGGTCTACTAACTATGGCTACACCTTC. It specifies CASSLAGKGSTNYGYTF.

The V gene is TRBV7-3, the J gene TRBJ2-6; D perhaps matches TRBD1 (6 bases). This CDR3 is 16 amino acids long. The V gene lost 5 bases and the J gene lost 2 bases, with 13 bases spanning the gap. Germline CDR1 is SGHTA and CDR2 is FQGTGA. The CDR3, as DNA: TGTGCCAGCAGCCGAAATACAGGGACTGGGGCCAACGTCCTGACTTTC. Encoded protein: CASSRNTGTGANVLTF.

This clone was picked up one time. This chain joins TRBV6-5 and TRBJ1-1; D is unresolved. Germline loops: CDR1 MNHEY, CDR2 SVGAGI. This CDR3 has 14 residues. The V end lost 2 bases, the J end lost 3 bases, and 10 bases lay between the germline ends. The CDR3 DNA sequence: TGTGCCAGCAGTTACGACACCCCGGACACTGAAGCTTTCTTT. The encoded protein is CASSYDTPDTEAFF.

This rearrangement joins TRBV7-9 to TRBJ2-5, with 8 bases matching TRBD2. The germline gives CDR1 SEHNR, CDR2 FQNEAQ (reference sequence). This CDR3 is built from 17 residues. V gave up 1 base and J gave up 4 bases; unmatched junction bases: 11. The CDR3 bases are TGTGCCAGCAGCTTAGGAGTTAGCGGGGAGCTGCGAGAGACCCAGTACTTC. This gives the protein CASSLGVSGELRETQYF.

The CDR3 protein is CASSIREVNTEAFF. The CDR3 bases are TGTGCCAGTAGTATTCGGGAAGTGAACACTGAAGCTTTCTTT. The chain has TRBV19 and TRBJ1-1; D ambiguous. Germline-derived CDR1 and CDR2 are LNHDA and SQIVND (reference sequence). V lost 3 bases and J 0 bases, leaving 8 bases between the germline ends. This CDR3 has 14 amino acids.

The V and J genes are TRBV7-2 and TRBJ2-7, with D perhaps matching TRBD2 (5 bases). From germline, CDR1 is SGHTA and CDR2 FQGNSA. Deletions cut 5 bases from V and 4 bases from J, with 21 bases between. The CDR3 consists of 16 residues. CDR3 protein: CASSPLDLTTLYEQYF. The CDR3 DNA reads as TGTGCCAGCAGCCCCCTTGATCTGACTACGCTGTACGAGCAGTACTTC.

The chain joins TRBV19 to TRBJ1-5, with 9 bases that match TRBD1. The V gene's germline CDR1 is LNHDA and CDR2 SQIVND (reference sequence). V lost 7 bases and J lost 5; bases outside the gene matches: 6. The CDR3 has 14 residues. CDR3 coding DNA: TGTGCCAGTACCCTTGACAGGGGGTATCAGCCCCAGCATTTT. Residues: CASTLDRGYQPQHF.

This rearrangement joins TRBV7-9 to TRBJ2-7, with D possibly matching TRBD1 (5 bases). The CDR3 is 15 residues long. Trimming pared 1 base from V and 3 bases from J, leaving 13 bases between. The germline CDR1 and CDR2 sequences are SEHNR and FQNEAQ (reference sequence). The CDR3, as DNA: TGTGCCAGCAGCTTAGGCCCGCAGGGTCACTACGAGCAGTACTTC. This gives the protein CASSLGPQGHYEQYF.